The 11 T cell receptor beta chains reported below all come from one sample, sequenced in a study of response to subunit inactivated influenza vaccine. Each CDR3 protein gets one entry after TCRdb re-called the RT-PCR reads with MiXCR. The sample holds around 480,000 distinct CDR3 sequences, 11% seen once. Source: PBMCs from blood, taken 45 days after vaccination. These receptors all stem from a man aged 50-59 years who received an inactivated influenza vaccine.

The chain uses TRBV20-1 and TRBJ2-5, with D perhaps TRBD2 (6 bases). Germline lookup yields CDR1 DFQATT and CDR2 SNEGSKA (reference sequence). The CDR3 spans 13 residues. Trimming took off 5 bases at V and 1 base at J, with 11 bases between the two ends. CDR3 protein: CSAGTGVQETQYF. The CDR3 DNA sequence: TGCAGTGCTGGGACGGGGGTCCAAGAGACCCAGTACTTC.

V gene TRBV5-1 combines with J gene TRBJ1-1; D is ambiguous. Germline V gene data show CDR1 as SGHRS and CDR2 as YFSETQ. V shed 2 bases and J shed 1 base, with 12 bases lying between them. The length of the CDR3 is 15 residues. The DNA for the CDR3 is TGCGCCAGCAGCTTAACCGGGGTGTCGAACACTGAAGCTTTCTTT. It encodes CASSLTGVSNTEAFF.

CDR3 nucleotide sequence: TGTGCCAGCAGCCCAATGGGACAGGTTAATGAAAAACTGTTTTTT. This gives the protein CASSPMGQVNEKLFF. The chain links TRBV7-9 to TRBJ1-4; 8 bases agree with TRBD1. The ends lost 5 bases at V and 4 bases at J; junction bases unmatched: 6. Looked up from germline, CDR1 is SEHNR and CDR2 is FQNEAQ (reference sequence). The CDR3 extends over 15 amino acids. The full variable domain, with the rest looked up from reference TRBV7-9 and TRBJ1-4, is DTGVSQNPRHKITKRGQNVTFRCDPISEHNRLYWYRQTLGQGPEFLTYFQNEAQLEKSRLLSDRFSAERPKGSFSTLEIQRTEQGDSAMYLCASSPMGQVNEKLFFGSGTQLSVL.

At least ten counts were recorded for this clonotype. The V gene is TRBV6-1, the J gene TRBJ1-5; the match to TRBD1 covers 7 bases. V was pared by 5 bases and J by 0 bases, with 4 bases of the junction left unmatched. This CDR3 is built from 15 residues. CDR1 and CDR2 (germline): MNHNS, SASEGT. CDR3 protein: CASSPTGRSNQPQHF. CDR3 sequence (DNA): TGTGCCAGCAGTCCGACAGGGCGTAGCAATCAGCCCCAGCATTTT.

This chain links TRBV20-1 with TRBJ1-5; D is perhaps TRBD1 (5 bases). Looked up from germline, CDR1 is DFQATT and CDR2 is SNEGSKA (reference sequence). The CDR3 runs to 11 residues. V lost 5 bases, J lost 11 bases, and 13 bases lay in between. The chain's CDR3 is CSAPTGSAQHF. DNA for the CDR3: TGCAGTGCTCCCACAGGATCCGCCCAGCATTTT.

The chain recombines TRBV20-1 with TRBJ1-2, with D possibly matching TRBD1 (6 bases). Germline V gene lookup returns CDR1 DFQATT and CDR2 SNEGSKA (reference sequence). The V end lost 1 base, the J end lost 5 bases, and 17 bases lay between the germline ends. The CDR3 is made up of 15 amino acids. CDR3 nucleotide sequence: TGCAGTGCTAGAGGGTTGGTACAGGGAGTATATGGCTACACCTTC. It encodes CSARGLVQGVYGYTF.

The rearrangement links TRBV20-1 to TRBJ2-2; a possible D gene is TRBD2 (6 bases). Germline-derived CDR1 and CDR2 are DFQATT and SNEGSKA (reference sequence). V lost 6 bases and J lost 4, with 12 bases in between. This CDR3 has 13 amino acids. In nucleotides, the CDR3 is TGCAGTGCCAGAATCGGGGGCACCGGGGAGCTGTTTTTT. Encoded protein: CSARIGGTGELFF.

The CDR3 loop reads CASSPTTSGRPYEQYF. CDR3 in DNA: TGTGCCAGCAGCCCGACGACTAGCGGAAGACCCTACGAGCAGTACTTC. The chain joins TRBV4-2 to TRBJ2-7; 9 bases agree with TRBD2. Germline-derived CDR1 and CDR2 are LGHNA and YNFKEQ. The CDR3 is made up of 16 amino acids. Trimming cost V 4 bases and J 2 bases; bases outside gene matches: 9.

This clonotype has a handful of counts. J is TRBJ2-5 and V is TRBV20-1, with 12 bases matching TRBD2. V shed 6 bases and J 5 bases; nucleotides not matched to a gene: 13. Germline-derived CDR1 and CDR2 are DFQATT and SNEGSKA (reference sequence). The CDR3 runs to 16 residues. The CDR3 here is CSAPDLTSGSRETQYF. The CDR3 DNA reads TGCAGTGCCCCAGACCTGACTAGCGGGAGTAGGGAGACCCAGTACTTC.

This clonotype has just a few counts. The chain joins TRBV5-1 to TRBJ2-5, with 13 bases that match TRBD2. Per germline, CDR1 SGHRS and CDR2 YFSETQ. Trimming removed 0 bases from V and 5 bases from J; junction bases left unmatched: 7. The CDR3 loop spans 17 amino acids. CDR3 loop: CASSLVGGTSGKETQYF. The CDR3 DNA follows: TGCGCCAGCAGCTTGGTTGGGGGGACTAGCGGGAAGGAGACCCAGTACTTC.

The table lists this clonotype with a few counts. The genes are TRBV5-5 and TRBJ2-7; perhaps TRBD1 as D (6 bases). This CDR3 contains 14 residues. The V end was cut by 1 base, the J end by 0 bases, with 8 bases between. Germline CDR1 and CDR2: SGHKS and YYEKEE (reference sequence). CDR3 nucleotides: TGTGCCAGCAGCTTGCAGGGGCACTCCTACGAGCAGTACTTC. It codes for CASSLQGHSYEQYF.